This T cell receptor beta chain was retrieved from a study of early T cells in non-severe SARS-CoV-2 infection. Germline values: CDR1 LNHDA, CDR2 SQIVND (reference sequence). J lost 6 bases, V lost 5 bases, and 7 bases had no gene match. There are 14 residues in the CDR3. One entry per CDR3 protein, called by TCRdb with MiXCR from the 5' RACE reads. This table holds 70,000 to 85,000 distinct CDR3 sequences, 10% to 15% found once. The chain couples TRBV19 to TRBJ2-3, with 8 bases aligning to TRBD1. The sequence was obtained from an adult who was a healthcare worker with PCR-confirmed SARS-CoV-2 infection or an uninfected control (not recorded which). Sequenced sample: whole blood. This chain's CDR3 is CASSPTGAADTQYF. The CDR3 nucleotides read TGTGCCAGTAGTCCGACAGGGGCCGCGGATACGCAGTATTTT.